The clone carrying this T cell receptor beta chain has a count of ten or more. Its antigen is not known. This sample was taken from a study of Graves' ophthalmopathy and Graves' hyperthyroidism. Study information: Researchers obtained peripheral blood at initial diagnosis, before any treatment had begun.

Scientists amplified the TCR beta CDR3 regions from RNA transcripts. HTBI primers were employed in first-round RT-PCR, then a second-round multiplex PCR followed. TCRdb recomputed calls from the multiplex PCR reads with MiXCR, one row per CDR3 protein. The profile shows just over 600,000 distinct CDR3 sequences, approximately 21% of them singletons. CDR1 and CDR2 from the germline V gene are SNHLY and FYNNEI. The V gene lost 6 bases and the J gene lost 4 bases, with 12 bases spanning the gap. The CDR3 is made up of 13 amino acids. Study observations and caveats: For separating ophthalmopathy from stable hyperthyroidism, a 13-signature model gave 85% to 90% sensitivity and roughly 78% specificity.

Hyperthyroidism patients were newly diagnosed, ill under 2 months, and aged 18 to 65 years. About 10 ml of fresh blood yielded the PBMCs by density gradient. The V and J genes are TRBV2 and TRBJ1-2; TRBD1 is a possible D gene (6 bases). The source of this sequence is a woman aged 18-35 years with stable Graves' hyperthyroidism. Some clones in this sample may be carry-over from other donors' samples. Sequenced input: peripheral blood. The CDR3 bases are TGTGCCAGCAGCGACGCCAGGGGCTATGGCTACACCTTC. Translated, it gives CASSDARGYGYTF.